A single sample gave rise to the 22 T cell receptor beta chains below, sequenced in a study of cytomegalovirus exposure and HLA in healthy donors. The PCR made use of 60 Vbeta and 13 Jbeta primers. Here immunoSEQ multiplex PCR was the method, and the copy in TCRdb shows in-frame clones only, minus some. The data show 60,000 to 95,000 clones, with approximately 81% seen just once and 8% to 9% held by the top ten. Sample: PBMCs. The receptors come from a woman between 35 and 50 years old in good health and CMV-seropositive.

V is TRBV7-6 and J is TRBJ2-3; TRBD1 agrees at 7 bases. With 5 bases clipped from V and 0 bases from J, the junction kept 8 bases outside the gene matches. CDR1 and CDR2 (germline): SGHVS, FNYEAQ. The CDR3 length is 16 residues. The CDR3 region has the DNA TGTGCCAGCAGCCGGGGACAGCCGGCGAGCACAGATACGCAGTATTTT. Translating it yields CASSRGQPASTDTQYF.

This clone was found a few times. The sample contains more than one DNA sequence encoding this CDR3. The chain combines TRBV28 with TRBJ2-7; no clear D gene. Trimming left V 5 bases short and J 7 bases short, with 9 bases between. Per the germline V gene, CDR1 is MDHEN and CDR2 is SYDVKM. The length of the CDR3 is 11 residues. For the CDR3, the DNA is TGTGCCAGCAGTCTGAGTCGGGAGCAGTACTTC. Its protein product is CASSLSREQYF.

V is TRBV30 and J is TRBJ2-5; no clear D. CDR1 GTSNPN and CDR2 SVGIG come from the germline V gene (reference sequence). With 0 bases removed from V and 5 bases from J, the gap between germline ends came to 7 bases. This CDR3 has 12 residues. The CDR3 here is CAWSVLGETQYF. DNA for the CDR3: TGTGCCTGGAGTGTACTCGGGGAGACCCAGTACTTC.

The CDR3 DNA reads as TGTGCCAGCAGGGCGGGACAGGGTATGGATGAGCAGTTCTTC. As protein: CASRAGQGMDEQFF. The chain combines TRBV6-1 with TRBJ2-1; 9 bases match TRBD1. There are 14 residues in the CDR3. V lost 6 bases, J lost 8 bases, and 8 bases stayed unmatched. Germline values: CDR1 MNHNS, CDR2 SASEGT.

This chain links TRBV6-1 with TRBJ1-1, with 12 bases lining up with TRBD1. From germline, CDR1 is MNHNS and CDR2 SASEGT. CDR3 length equals 14 residues. Trimming removed 9 bases from V and 1 base from J; junction bases left unmatched: 3. CDR3 nucleotide sequence: TGTGCCAGTGGGACAGGGGGCGCGAACACTGAAGCTTTCTTT. Its protein product is CASGTGGANTEAFF.

The chain combines TRBV2 with TRBJ2-5, with TRBD2 matching 9 bases. There are 14 residues in the CDR3. From germline, CDR1 is SNHLY and CDR2 FYNNEI. Trimming took 2 bases from V and 5 from J; bases not matched to a gene: 3. This CDR3 is CASSELAGGETQYF. Here the CDR3 DNA reads TGTGCCAGCAGTGAATTGGCGGGGGGGGAGACCCAGTACTTC.

This clone appeared a single time. The chain combines TRBV18 with TRBJ1-4; possible D gene TRBD1, 5 bases. This CDR3 has 14 amino acids. The V gene lost 4 bases and the J gene lost 0 bases, with 6 bases spanning the gap. Germline CDR1 is KGHSH and CDR2 is LQKENI. The CDR3, as DNA: TGTGCCAGCTCACGGGGGGCAACTAATGAAAAACTGTTTTTT. Its translation is CASSRGATNEKLFF.

This rearrangement joins TRBV29-1 to TRBJ1-2, with no clear D. This CDR3 contains 12 residues. Germline V gene sequence: CDR1 SQVTM, CDR2 ANQGSEA. Trimming pared 1 base from V and 6 bases from J, leaving 9 bases between. CDR3 bases: TGCAGCGTTGAAGGGCAGATCCATGGCTACACCTTC. Translating gives CSVEGQIHGYTF.

The V call is TRBV18, the J call TRBJ2-3, with 7 bases fitting TRBD1. The length of the CDR3 is 15 residues. J gave up 2 bases and V 1 base, and 3 bases lay outside the gene matches. Looked up from germline, CDR1 is KGHSH and CDR2 is LQKENI. The CDR3 protein is CASSPREGATDTQYF. DNA of the CDR3: TGTGCCAGCTCACCACGTGAGGGGGCCACAGATACGCAGTATTTT.

This chain joins TRBV18 and TRBJ2-7; perhaps TRBD1 as D (5 bases). Trimming cost V 3 bases and J 2 bases, with 8 bases left between them. The length of the CDR3 is 13 residues. Germline CDR1 and CDR2: KGHSH and LQKENI. The CDR3 DNA reads as TGTGCCAGCTCACCCGACAGAGCCTACGAGCAGTACTTC. It encodes CASSPDRAYEQYF.

The chain joins TRBV11-2 to TRBJ2-5; no definite D call. V shed 3 bases and J shed 4 bases, with 9 bases lying between them. The CDR3 extends over 13 amino acids. Germline V gives CDR1 SGHAT, CDR2 FQNNGV. CDR3 DNA sequence: TGTGCCAGCAGCTTCGGTAATGGAGAGACCCAGTACTTC. This translates into CASSFGNGETQYF. Full variable domain (missing parts from reference TRBV11-2 and TRBJ2-5): EAGVAQSPRYKIIEKRQSVAFWCNPISGHATLYWYQQILGQGPKLLIQFQNNGVVDDSQLPKDRFSAERLKGVDSTLKIQPAKLEDSAVYLCASSFGNGETQYFGPGTRLLVL.

The CDR3, as DNA: TGCGCCAGCAGCCCCGAGACTAGCGGGGGGGTGGGCCAGTACTTC. Protein product: CASSPETSGGVGQYF. V usage is TRBV5-1 and J usage is TRBJ2-5; 14 bases line up with TRBD2. Germline-derived CDR1 and CDR2 are SGHRS and YFSETQ. The CDR3 is 15 residues long. Trimming took 4 bases from V and 10 from J; bases not matched to a gene: 9.

The CDR3 loop is CATTLTGPWDGYTF. In DNA form, the CDR3 reads TGTGCCACCACCCTGACAGGGCCTTGGGATGGCTACACCTTC. The chain combines TRBV10-3 with TRBJ1-2; TRBD1 aligns across 7 bases. Germline V lookup: CDR1 ENHRY, CDR2 SYGVKD. CDR3 size: 14 residues. Trimming removed 10 bases from V and 6 bases from J; junction bases left unmatched: 14.

To note about this clone: Other DNA sequences from this sample encode an identical CDR3 as well. The chain links TRBV5-4 to TRBJ1-2; D is possibly TRBD1 (5 bases). V was shortened by 6 bases and J by 1 base, with 19 bases between the two germline ends. Germline CDR1 reads SGHNT; CDR2 reads YYREEE (reference sequence). The CDR3 is 16 amino acids. The CDR3: CASTLGGLLGNYGYTF. The CDR3 coding sequence is TGTGCCAGCACCCTCGGGGGGTTGTTGGGTAACTATGGCTACACCTTC.

Notes on this clone: At one of its ends the junction is not consistent with the germline gene, which may arise from a read error. V and J are TRBV2 and TRBJ1-1; D may be TRBD1 (5 bases). Germline assignment: CDR1 SNHLY and CDR2 FYNNEI. The CDR3 extends over 13 amino acids. The CDR3 coding sequence is TGTGTCAGCAGTCCCGGGAGGGGAACTGAAGCTTTCTTT. It yields the protein CVSSPGRGTEAFF. Full variable domain (missing parts from reference TRBV2 and TRBJ1-1): EPEVTQTPSHQVTQMGQEVILRCVPISNHLYFYWYRQILGQKVEFLVSFYNNEISEKSEIFDDQFSVERPDGSNFTLKIRSTKLEDSAMYFCVSSPGRGTEAFFGQGTRLTVV.

This sequence joins TRBV7-8 and TRBJ1-6; 8 positions match TRBD1. Germline V gene sequence: CDR1 SGHVS, CDR2 FQNEAQ. The CDR3 spans 14 residues. The J segment lost 6 bases and the V segment lost 3 bases, leaving 1 base of the junction unmatched. The CDR3 DNA follows: TGTGCCAGCAGCTTGGACAGGGTTAATTCACCCCTCCACTTT. It encodes CASSLDRVNSPLHF.

The chain has TRBV27 and TRBJ1-3; 7 bases agree with TRBD1. Germline V gene data show CDR1 as MNHEY and CDR2 as SMNVEV (reference sequence). This CDR3 is built from 15 residues. V lost 5 bases to trimming and J lost 2 bases; unmatched junction nucleotides: 6. The CDR3 coding sequence is TGTGCCAGCAGTATTACAGGGGCCGCTGGAAACACCATATATTTT. Protein: CASSITGAAGNTIYF.

The rearrangement links TRBV5-1 to TRBJ1-2, with a possible D match to TRBD1 (5 bases). The V gene lost 5 bases and the J gene lost 8 bases, with 16 bases spanning the gap. The germline V gene has CDR1 SGHRS and CDR2 YFSETQ. The CDR3 spans 13 residues. The CDR3 bases are TGCGCCAGCAGGCCCGTTCAGGGTGGCGGCTACACCTTC. It encodes CASRPVQGGGYTF.

V usage is TRBV5-1 and J usage is TRBJ2-7, with 9 bases identical to TRBD1. This CDR3 has 14 amino acids. V trimming: 4 bases; J trimming: 5 bases; junction bases outside the gene matches: 7. CDR1 and CDR2 (germline): SGHRS, YFSETQ. CDR3 DNA: TGCGCCAGCAGCCGGGACAGGGTACCCGACGAGCAGTACTTC. Its protein product is CASSRDRVPDEQYF.

CDR3 DNA: TGTGCCAGCAGTTCCGGGGCAGGGGGCAAGTCCCAGCATTTT. Translated, it gives CASSSGAGGKSQHF. J is TRBJ1-5 and V is TRBV28; 8 positions agree with TRBD1. CDR1 and CDR2 (germline): MDHEN, SYDVKM. The ends lost 4 bases at V and 11 bases at J; junction bases unmatched: 10. CDR3 length equals 14 residues.

The sample holds a few counts of this clone. This chain links TRBV5-5 with TRBJ2-7, with a possible D match to TRBD1 (6 bases). The CDR3 has 15 residues. Germline CDR1 SGHKS, CDR2 YYEKEE (reference sequence). Trimming stripped 0 bases from V and 4 bases from J, with 14 bases between. Here the CDR3 DNA reads TGTGCCAGCAGCTTGGTCCCAGGGGACGTTTACGAGCAGTACTTC. The encoded protein is CASSLVPGDVYEQYF.

The J gene is TRBJ2-6, the V gene TRBV5-8; D is uncertain. The CDR3 has 14 amino acids. The V gene's germline CDR1 is SGHTS and CDR2 YDEGEE. Trimming pared 4 bases from V and 4 bases from J, leaving 9 bases between. The CDR3 here is CASSHMTGANVLTF. In nucleotides, the CDR3 is TGTGCCAGCAGCCACATGACAGGGGCCAACGTCCTGACTTTC.